This T cell receptor beta chain was sequenced in a study of cytomegalovirus exposure and HLA in healthy donors. Study-wide results and caveats: A link between a missense DCLRE1C variant and TCR beta V- and J-gene trimming emerged from a later analysis. In a later analysis, a genetic analysis reported fewer productive-TCR N-insertions in an Asian-associated ancestry cluster than the cohort average. It was assumed in the presence/absence analyses that sequencing depth was roughly uniform across donors. Indistinguishability led to the exclusion of some V segments, TRBV6-2 and TRBV6-3 included.

60 Vbeta and 13 Jbeta primers were used in PCR. Only in-frame clones appear in the TCRdb table, and some are missing; sequencing was by immunoSEQ multiplex PCR. The repertoire consists of more than 95,000 clones, with more than 65% occurring once and the leading ten covering roughly 3.2%. As for this clone: Its matching antigen is unknown.

This CDR3 has 16 residues. V lost 5 bases to trimming and J lost 10 bases; unmatched junction nucleotides: 15. Germline V gene data show CDR1 as MDHEN and CDR2 as SYDVKM. The source of this sequence is a man aged 25 to 45 in good health and CMV-seronegative. Sequenced: PBMCs. The chain is built from TRBV28 and TRBJ2-1; TRBD1 aligns across 9 bases. CDR3: CASSETGTGLVSEQFF. DNA of the CDR3: TGTGCCAGCAGTGAAACCGGGACAGGGTTGGTCAGCGAGCAGTTCTTC.